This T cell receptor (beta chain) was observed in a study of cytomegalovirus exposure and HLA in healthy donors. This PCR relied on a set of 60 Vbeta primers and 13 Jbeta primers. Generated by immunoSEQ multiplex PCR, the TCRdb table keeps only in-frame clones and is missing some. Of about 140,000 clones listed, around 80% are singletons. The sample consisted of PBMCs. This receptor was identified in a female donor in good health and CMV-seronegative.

The CDR3 region is CASRREAISYEQYF. DNA for the CDR3: TGTGCCAGCCGGAGGGAGGCGATATCCTACGAGCAGTACTTC. The V and J genes are TRBV28 and TRBJ2-7; D might be TRBD2 (6 bases). Germline V gene lookup returns CDR1 MDHEN and CDR2 SYDVKM. Trimming stripped 8 bases from V and 1 base from J, with 15 bases between. The CDR3 is made up of 14 amino acids.